This T cell receptor (beta chain) was obtained from a study of blood T cell repertoires in COVID-19. Sequencing used immunoSEQ multiplex PCR; TCRdb keeps in-frame clones, though not all of them. The sample lists about 100,000 clones; 85% were seen once. V was pared by 0 bases and J by 1 base, with 20 bases of the junction left unmatched. The germline V gene has CDR1 KGHDR and CDR2 SFDVKD. The CDR3 spans 24 residues. V is TRBV24-1 and J is TRBJ2-1; 13 bases line up with TRBD2. The sequencing sample was made of peripheral blood. The source of this sequence is a man aged 45 to 65 with active or convalescent COVID-19. CDR3 protein: CATSDLPRGRPGTSGAISYNEQFF. For the CDR3, the DNA is TGTGCCACCAGTGATTTGCCGAGGGGCCGTCCCGGGACTAGCGGGGCGATTTCCTACAATGAGCAGTTCTTC.